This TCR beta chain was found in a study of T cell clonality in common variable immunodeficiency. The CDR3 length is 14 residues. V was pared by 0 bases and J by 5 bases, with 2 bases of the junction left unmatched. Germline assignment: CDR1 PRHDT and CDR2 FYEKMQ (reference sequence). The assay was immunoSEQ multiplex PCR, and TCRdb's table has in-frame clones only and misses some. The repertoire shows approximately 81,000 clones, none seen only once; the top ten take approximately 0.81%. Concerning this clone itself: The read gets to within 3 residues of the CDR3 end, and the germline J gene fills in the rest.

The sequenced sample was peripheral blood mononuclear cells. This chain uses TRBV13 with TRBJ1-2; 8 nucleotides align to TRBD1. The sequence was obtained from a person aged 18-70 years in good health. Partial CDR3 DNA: TGTGCCAGCAGCTTAGGACAGGGGGATTATGGC. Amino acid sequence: CASSLGQGDYG. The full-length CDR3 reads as CASSLGQGDYGYTF.